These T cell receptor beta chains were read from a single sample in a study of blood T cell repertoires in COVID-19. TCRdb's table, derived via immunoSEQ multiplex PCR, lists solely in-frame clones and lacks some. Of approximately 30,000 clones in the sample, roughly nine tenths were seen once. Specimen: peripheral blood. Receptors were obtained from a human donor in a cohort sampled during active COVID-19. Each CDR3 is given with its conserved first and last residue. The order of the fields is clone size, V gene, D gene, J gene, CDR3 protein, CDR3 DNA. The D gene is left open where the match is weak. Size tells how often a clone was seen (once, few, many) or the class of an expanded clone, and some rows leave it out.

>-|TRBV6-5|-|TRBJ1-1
CASSQDPGTEAFF
TGTGCCAGCAGCCAGGATCCAGGCACTGAAGCTTTCTTT
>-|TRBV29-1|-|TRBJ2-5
CSVERTGETQYF
TGCAGCGTTGAGCGCACAGGAGAGACCCAGTACTTC
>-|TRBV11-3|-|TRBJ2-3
CASQASPTDTQYF
TGTGCCAGTCAGGCTAGCCCCACAGATACGCAGTATTTT
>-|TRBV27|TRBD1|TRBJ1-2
CASATRTGGDYGYTF
TGTGCCAGCGCTACCCGGACAGGCGGGGACTATGGCTACACCTTC
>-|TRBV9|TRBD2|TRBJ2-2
CASSVGGLAGGTGELFF
TGTGCCAGCAGCGTAGGAGGACTAGCGGGAGGGACCGGGGAGCTGTTTTTT
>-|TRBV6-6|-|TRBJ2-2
CASTQTQGFTGELFF
TGTGCCAGCACCCAAACGCAGGGGTTCACCGGGGAGCTGTTTTTT
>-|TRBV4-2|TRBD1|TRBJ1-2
CASSQDWTGGGYGYTF
TGTGCCAGCAGCCAAGATTGGACAGGGGGCGGTTATGGCTACACCTTC
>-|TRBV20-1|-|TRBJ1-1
CSASPFVTEAFF
TGCAGTGCTAGTCCCTTCGTCACTGAAGCTTTCTTT
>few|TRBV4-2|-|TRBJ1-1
CASSQEGGGIEAFF
TGTGCCAGCAGCCAAGAAGGGGGTGGAATTGAAGCTTTCTTT
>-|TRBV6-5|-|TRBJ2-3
CASSPTADTQYF
TGTGCCAGCAGTCCGACAGCAGATACGCAGTATTTT
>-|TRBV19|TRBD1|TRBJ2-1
CASSIDGQAASYNEQFF
TGTGCCAGTAGTATAGATGGACAGGCGGCGTCCTACAATGAGCAGTTCTTC
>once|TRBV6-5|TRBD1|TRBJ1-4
CASSYDGTGVEKLFF
TGTGCCAGCAGTTATGACGGGACAGGGGTAGAAAAACTGTTTTTT
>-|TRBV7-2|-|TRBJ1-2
CASSWTVRSWGYTF
TGTGCCAGCAGCTGGACAGTACGTAGTTGGGGCTACACCTTC
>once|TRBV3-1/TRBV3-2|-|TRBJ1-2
CASSPGHLRGYTF
TGTGCCAGCAGCCCCGGACACTTGAGAGGCTACACCTTC
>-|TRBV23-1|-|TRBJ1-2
CASSPLPQRGRNGYTF
TGCGCCAGCAGTCCCCTTCCCCAGCGTGGAAGGAATGGCTACACCTTC